This T cell receptor (beta chain) was identified in a study of T cell responses to AZD1222 COVID-19 vaccine. The CDR3 length is 16 residues. The V gene end was trimmed by 0 bases and the J gene end by 7 bases; junction bases not matched to a gene: 5. The V gene's germline CDR1 is LGHNA and CDR2 YNFKEQ. Data came from immunoSEQ multiplex PCR; TCRdb stores just in-frame clones and leaves some out. The sample contains 45,000 to 60,000 clones, about 90% of which appear only once. This sequence was found in an adult in good health. The J gene is TRBJ1-4, the V gene TRBV4-2; TRBD1 matches 10 bases. Sequences were derived from peripheral blood, sampled on day 0 of AZD1222 vaccination. CDR3 amino acids: CASSQEGTGVGEKLFF. In DNA, the CDR3 is TGTGCCAGCAGCCAAGAGGGGACAGGGGTGGGTGAAAAACTGTTTTTT.